This entry lists 22 T cell receptor beta chains sequenced from one sample in a study of shared clonotypes between healthy human individuals. TCRdb's copy holds only in-frame clones and misses some; the assay was immunoSEQ multiplex PCR. The sample shows 740,000 or so clones, around 73% of them seen only once. The sequenced sample was memory CD4+ T cells sorted from blood. The subset denotes: CD45RA-negative fraction. These receptors came from a woman between 25 and 40 years old in good health.

The chain carries TRBV27 and TRBJ1-5; D gene unclear. This CDR3 region has 13 residues. V lost 2 bases to trimming and J lost 6 bases, with 8 bases between them. Germline-derived CDR1 and CDR2 are MNHEY and SMNVEV (reference sequence). CDR3 nucleotide sequence: TGTGCCAGCAGTTTAAAGGGCGGTCAGCCCCAGCATTTT. Translated, it gives CASSLKGGQPQHF.

Concerning this clone itself: The sample contains more than one DNA sequence encoding this CDR3. The rearrangement joins TRBV5-1 to TRBJ2-1, with D possibly matching TRBD2 (6 bases). V was cut by 0 bases and J by 3 bases, with 10 bases left in between. The CDR3 extends over 15 amino acids. Looked up from germline, CDR1 is SGHRS and CDR2 is YFSETQ. CDR3 loop: CASSLANSGYNEQFF. The CDR3 nucleotides read TGCGCCAGCAGCTTGGCCAATAGCGGCTACAATGAGCAGTTCTTC.

The rearrangement uses TRBV7-9 and TRBJ2-3; 8 positions agree with TRBD1. Germline CDR1 SEHNR, CDR2 FQNEAQ (reference sequence). The CDR3 consists of 14 residues. The V and J ends lost 6 bases and 5 bases, in that order; junction bases with no gene match: 7. The CDR3 protein is CASRRQGTGDTQYF. The CDR3 region has the DNA TGTGCCAGCAGGCGACAGGGGACGGGAGATACGCAGTATTTT.

J is TRBJ2-7 and V is TRBV19; a possible D gene is TRBD1 (6 bases). V lost 5 bases, J lost 1 base, and 12 bases lay in between. The CDR3 totals 14 residues. Germline CDR1 LNHDA, CDR2 SQIVND (reference sequence). The CDR3 here is CASSVTQGSYEQYF. Written as DNA, the CDR3 is TGTGCCAGTAGTGTAACACAGGGATCCTACGAGCAGTACTTC.

Turning to this clone: Other nucleotide sequences from this sample produce the same CDR3. V and J are TRBV5-1 and TRBJ2-5; tentatively, D is TRBD1 (5 bases). The CDR3 sequence is 13 residues long. Germline V CDR1 and CDR2: SGHRS, YFSETQ. Trimming shortened V by 2 bases and J by 5 bases, and 10 bases separated the two germline ends. The CDR3 is CASSFQGDETQYF. CDR3 nucleotides: TGCGCCAGCAGCTTCCAGGGCGATGAGACCCAGTACTTC. The complete variable domain, with remaining parts taken from reference TRBV5-1 and TRBJ2-5, reads KAGVTQTPRYLIKTRGQQVTLSCSPISGHRSVSWYQQTPGQGLQFLFEYFSETQRNKGNFPGRFSGRQFSNSRSEMNVSTLELGDSALYLCASSFQGDETQYFGPGTRLLVL.

The chain joins TRBV6-5 to TRBJ1-5; 7 bases map to TRBD1. V lost 6 bases to trimming and J lost 7 bases; unmatched junction nucleotides: 12. The V gene's germline CDR1 is MNHEY and CDR2 SVGAGI. CDR3 length equals 15 residues. For the CDR3, the DNA is TGTGCCAGCAGCCGACAGGGCCAGCAGGGACAGCCCCAGCATTTT. Translated, it gives CASSRQGQQGQPQHF.

This clone was picked up a small number of times. This specimen includes other DNA sequences encoding the same CDR3. The J gene is TRBJ1-5, the V gene TRBV2; D gene ambiguous. V was shortened by 3 bases and J by 2 bases, with 8 bases between the two germline ends. The CDR3 has 14 amino acids. Germline V gives CDR1 SNHLY, CDR2 FYNNEI. CDR3 protein: CASSDRGGNQPQHF. The CDR3 region has the DNA TGTGCCAGCAGTGACCGGGGAGGCAATCAGCCCCAGCATTTT.

This chain uses TRBV27 with TRBJ2-7; 9 bases are a match to TRBD1. V shed 5 bases and J 3 bases; nucleotides not matched to a gene: 11. Germline V gives CDR1 MNHEY, CDR2 SMNVEV (reference sequence). The CDR3 spans 16 residues. CDR3 in amino acids: CASSPKLPGQGYEQYF. The CDR3 nucleotides are TGTGCCAGCAGTCCCAAACTCCCGGGACAGGGCTACGAGCAGTACTTC.

The CDR3 sequence is CASSLGGKASSYEQYF. CDR3 sequence (DNA): TGTGCCAGCAGCTTAGGAGGGAAGGCGAGCTCCTACGAGCAGTACTTC. The V and J genes are TRBV7-2 and TRBJ2-7; tentatively, D is TRBD2 (5 bases). Per germline, CDR1 SGHTA and CDR2 FQGNSA. This CDR3 spans 16 amino acids. The germline V and J ends were trimmed by 1 base and 0 bases, with 13 bases remaining between them.

The chain links TRBV29-1 to TRBJ2-5; 10 bases agree with TRBD2. Germline-derived CDR1 and CDR2 are SQVTM and ANQGSEA. The CDR3 has 15 amino acids. Unmatched junction bases numbered 7, after V lost 4 bases and J lost 2 bases. The CDR3 region is CSVGLAGVGQETQYF. The CDR3 DNA reads TGCAGCGTTGGTCTAGCGGGAGTGGGGCAAGAGACCCAGTACTTC.

The CDR3 spells CASSYTFSYEQYF. CDR3 nucleotides: TGTGCCAGCAGTTACACGTTCTCCTACGAGCAGTACTTC. V is TRBV28 and J is TRBJ2-7; D remains unclear. Germline V lookup: CDR1 MDHEN, CDR2 SYDVKM. The CDR3 has 13 amino acids. Trimming left V 4 bases short and J 0 bases short, with 7 bases between. The variable domain in full, completed from reference TRBV28 and TRBJ2-7, reads DVKVTQSSRYLVKRTGEKVFLECVQDMDHENMFWYRQDPGLGLRLIYFSYDVKMKEKGDIPEGYSVSREKKERFSLILESASTNQTSMYLCASSYTFSYEQYFGPGTRLTVT.

This clone was counted only a few times. The J gene is TRBJ1-1, the V gene TRBV29-1, with 7 nucleotides matching TRBD1. Germline CDR1 reads SQVTM; CDR2 reads ANQGSEA. The length of the CDR3 is 14 residues. V was clipped by 6 bases and J by 3 bases; unmatched bases: 10. The CDR3 sequence: CSVATTGSHTEAFF. The CDR3 bases are TGCAGCGTCGCTACGACAGGGTCGCACACTGAAGCTTTCTTT.

This clone has only a few counts. This sequence joins TRBV10-3 and TRBJ2-3; 14 positions agree with TRBD2. V lost 1 base and J lost 8; bases outside the gene matches: 8. CDR1 ENHRY and CDR2 SYGVKD come from the germline V gene. The CDR3 runs 17 residues. The CDR3 sequence is CAISELGGLAGVGTQYF. DNA for the CDR3: TGTGCCATCAGTGAGTTAGGGGGACTAGCGGGAGTAGGTACGCAGTATTTT.

The chain joins TRBV29-1 to TRBJ2-1; 8 bases match TRBD1. V dropped 6 bases and J dropped 5; count of bases not matched to a gene: 9. The CDR3 spans 14 residues. CDR1 is SQVTM, CDR2 ANQGSEA, per germline. The chain's CDR3 is CSVALGQANNEQFF. For the CDR3, the DNA is TGCAGCGTCGCTTTGGGACAGGCGAACAATGAGCAGTTCTTC.

This sequence joins TRBV29-1 and TRBJ1-4; the D is unclear. Germline V gives CDR1 SQVTM, CDR2 ANQGSEA. The ends were cut back, 0 bases at V and 10 bases at J, with 18 bases in the middle. There are 15 residues in the CDR3. CDR3: CSVEEGGPVDGKLFF. CDR3 nucleotides: TGCAGCGTTGAAGAGGGAGGACCGGTAGATGGAAAACTGTTTTTT.

V and J are TRBV7-2 and TRBJ1-1, with unresolved D. Germline CDR1 is SGHTA and CDR2 is FQGNSA. This CDR3 spans 14 amino acids. The V end lost 4 bases, the J end lost 2 bases, and 11 bases lay between the germline ends. CDR3 sequence reads: CASSSGITNTEAFF. CDR3 DNA: TGTGCCAGCAGCTCCGGGATCACAAACACTGAAGCTTTCTTT.

The chain recombines TRBV27 with TRBJ1-2; 7 bases align to TRBD1. Looked up from germline, CDR1 is MNHEY and CDR2 is SMNVEV (reference sequence). Losses at the gene ends were 6 bases for V and 3 bases for J; bases not matched to a gene: 7. CDR3 length equals 14 residues. The CDR3 reads CASSQGGMDYGYTF. The CDR3 DNA reads TGTGCCAGCAGCCAAGGGGGCATGGACTATGGCTACACCTTC.

Remarks on this clone: Other DNA sequences in this specimen translate into the identical CDR3. V and J are TRBV29-1 and TRBJ2-6; no clear D gene. Deletions cut 7 bases from V and 0 bases from J, with 4 bases between. The V gene's germline CDR1 is SQVTM and CDR2 ANQGSEA. The CDR3 contains 12 residues. The CDR3 coding sequence is TGCAGCGCCCGCTCTGGGGCCAACGTCCTGACTTTC. Protein sequence: CSARSGANVLTF.

For this clone: An end of the junction does not agree with germline; a read error may underlie this. The rearrangement uses TRBV5-1 and TRBJ2-7; D not certain. CDR3 length: 11 residues. The V gene's germline CDR1 is SGHRS and CDR2 YFSETQ. The CDR3 is CASSAPGSPHF. CDR3 in DNA: TGCGCCAGCAGCGCGCCGGGCTCCCCACACTTC.

The rearrangement uses TRBV7-3 and TRBJ1-5; D gene unclear. The CDR3 contains 14 residues. The germline gives CDR1 SGHTA, CDR2 FQGTGA. V was pared by 3 bases and J by 5 bases, with 11 bases between. CDR3 DNA: TGTGCCAGCAGCTTGGGCAGCGCCGATCAGCCCCAGCATTTT. Its protein product is CASSLGSADQPQHF.

V usage is TRBV2 and J usage is TRBJ2-1; TRBD2 aligns across 10 bases. Germline V CDR1 and CDR2: SNHLY, FYNNEI. CDR3 length: 15 residues. V dropped 4 bases and J dropped 7; count of bases not matched to a gene: 7. In DNA form, the CDR3 reads TGTGCCAGCAGTGCCCTAGCGGGAGCCCCTAATGAGCAGTTCTTC. Residues: CASSALAGAPNEQFF.

The J gene is TRBJ1-2, the V gene TRBV2; 8 positions match TRBD1. Trimming removed 4 bases from V and 5 bases from J; junction bases left unmatched: 3. CDR3 length: 13 amino acids. Germline lookup yields CDR1 SNHLY and CDR2 FYNNEI. The CDR3 sequence: CASSVRQGYGYTF. CDR3 bases: TGTGCCAGCAGTGTCCGACAGGGGTATGGCTACACCTTC.